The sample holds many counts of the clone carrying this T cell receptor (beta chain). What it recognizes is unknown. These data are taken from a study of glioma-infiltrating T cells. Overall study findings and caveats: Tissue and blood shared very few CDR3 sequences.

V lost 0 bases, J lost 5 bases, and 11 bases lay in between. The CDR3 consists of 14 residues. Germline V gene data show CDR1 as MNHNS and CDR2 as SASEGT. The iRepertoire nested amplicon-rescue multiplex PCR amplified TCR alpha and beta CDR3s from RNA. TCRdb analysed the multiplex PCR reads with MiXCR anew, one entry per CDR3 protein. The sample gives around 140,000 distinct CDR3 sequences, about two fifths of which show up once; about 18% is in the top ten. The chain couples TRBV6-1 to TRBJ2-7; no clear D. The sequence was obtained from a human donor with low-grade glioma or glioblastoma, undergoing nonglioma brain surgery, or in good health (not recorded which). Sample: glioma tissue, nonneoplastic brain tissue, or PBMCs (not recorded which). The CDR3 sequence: CASSEAGSFHEQYF. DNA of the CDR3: TGTGCCAGCAGTGAAGCCGGCAGTTTCCACGAGCAGTACTTC.